Here is one T cell receptor beta chain with its context. The antigen is not known. This CDR3 comprises 14 residues. J was trimmed by 9 bases and V by 7 bases; bases with no gene match: 13. Looked up from germline, CDR1 is MDHEN and CDR2 is SYDVKM. This sample is part of a study of T cell clones after liver transplantation. Findings of the study overall: Compared with third party-reactive sequences, donor-reactive ones declined more, independent of withdrawal success.

Sorting of unstimulated PBMCs yielded separate CD3+CD4+ and CD3+CD8+ fractions. TCRdb's table, derived via immunoSEQ multiplex PCR, lists solely in-frame clones and lacks some. This table has about 72,000 clones, more than 75% appearing once. The source is a human donor who received a liver transplant. The sample in question was CD4+ T cells from blood, obtained before liver transplant. The chain joins TRBV28 to TRBJ2-5; 8 bases align to TRBD1. CDR3 in DNA: TGTGCCAGCATGGCGCCAGGGGACAGGAGACCCCAGTACTTC. It encodes CASMAPGDRRPQYF.